Presented here are 23 T cell receptor beta chains from one specimen sequenced in a study of blood T cell repertoires in COVID-19. Assay: immunoSEQ multiplex PCR; the TCRdb copy retains only in-frame clones and omits some. This table has some 250,000 clones, around 88% appearing once. Specimen: peripheral blood. The origin of the receptors is a man at least 80 years old with acute or convalescent COVID-19.

Here the CDR3 reads CASSARTGGGHGYTF. The CDR3 bases are TGTGCCAGCAGCGCTCGGACAGGGGGAGGCCATGGCTACACCTTC. The V call is TRBV9, the J call TRBJ1-2; 10 positions match TRBD1. Trimming removed 3 bases from V and 6 bases from J; junction bases left unmatched: 8. The CDR3 sequence is 15 residues long. Germline lookup yields CDR1 SGDLS and CDR2 YYNGEE.

The chain combines TRBV27 with TRBJ2-1; tentatively, D is TRBD1 (5 bases). Trimming cost V 4 bases and J 9 bases, with 13 bases left between them. CDR3 length equals 13 residues. From germline, CDR1 is MNHEY and CDR2 SMNVEV (reference sequence). CDR3 in DNA: TGTGCCAGCAGTTCAGGGTTAGTTAGTGAGCAGTTCTTC. This sequence encodes CASSSGLVSEQFF.

The V call is TRBV5-1, the J call TRBJ2-3; 7 positions match TRBD1. CDR3 length: 15 amino acids. Germline V CDR1 and CDR2: SGHRS, YFSETQ. V shed 0 bases, J shed 1 base, and the junction held 2 bases outside the gene matches. The CDR3 sequence is CASSLEGAGTDTQYF. The CDR3 DNA reads TGCGCCAGCAGCTTGGAGGGGGCAGGCACAGATACGCAGTATTTT.

J is TRBJ2-3 and V is TRBV7-3; a possible D gene is TRBD2 (6 bases). V was pared by 2 bases and J by 0 bases, with 12 bases between. The CDR3 totals 16 residues. Looked up from germline, CDR1 is SGHTA and CDR2 is FQGTGA. The DNA for the CDR3 is TGTGCCAGCAGCTTATTCGGGGGAGCGAGCACAGATACGCAGTATTTT. The encoded protein is CASSLFGGASTDTQYF.

The chain combines TRBV2 with TRBJ1-2; TRBD1 aligns across 7 bases. V dropped 9 bases and J dropped 4; count of bases not matched to a gene: 5. The CDR3 runs 12 residues. CDR1 and CDR2 from the germline V gene are SNHLY and FYNNEI. The CDR3 region is CARSGQSYGYTF. In DNA form, the CDR3 reads TGTGCCAGATCGGGACAGAGCTATGGCTACACCTTC.

The chain uses TRBV6-4 and TRBJ1-1, with no clear D. CDR1 is MRHNA and CDR2 is SNTAGT in the germline V gene. The CDR3 has 13 residues. V was pared by 9 bases and J by 1 base, with 12 bases between. The DNA for the CDR3 is TGTGCCAGTAGGCTGGGAGAGAACACTGAAGCTTTCTTT. It specifies CASRLGENTEAFF.

CDR3: CAIRWEVNTEAFF. In DNA form, the CDR3 reads TGTGCCATCAGATGGGAGGTGAACACTGAAGCTTTCTTT. V is TRBV6-6 and J is TRBJ1-1; D is unclear. The CDR3 runs 13 residues. Germline V gene data show CDR1 as MNHNY and CDR2 as SVGAGI (reference sequence). V dropped 10 bases and J dropped 0 bases, with 12 bases sitting between them.

The rearrangement uses TRBV5-8 and TRBJ2-1; weak D call: TRBD2 (5 bases). Germline V gene lookup returns CDR1 SGHTS and CDR2 YDEGEE. V lost 4 bases, J lost 12 bases, and 14 bases lay in between. The CDR3 spans 12 residues. The CDR3 DNA reads as TGTGCCAGCAGCCCAGGAGGTCCGACGCAGTTCTTC. Encoded protein: CASSPGGPTQFF.

This clone was picked up one time. This rearrangement joins TRBV28 to TRBJ2-1; TRBD1 matches at 7 bases. CDR1 and CDR2 from the germline V gene are MDHEN and SYDVKM. The CDR3 spans 15 residues. J gave up 8 bases and V 1 base, and 8 bases lay outside the gene matches. The CDR3 DNA reads as TGTGCCAGCAGTTTATCCGCTAACAGGGGCCATGAGCAGTTCTTC. Translation gives CASSLSANRGHEQFF.

This chain links TRBV5-1 with TRBJ2-3; D remains unclear. The V gene lost 5 bases and the J gene lost 3 bases, with 10 bases spanning the gap. This CDR3 has 13 residues. Germline CDR1 and CDR2: SGHRS and YFSETQ. Here the CDR3 reads CASRGQVTDTQYF. The CDR3 coding sequence is TGCGCCAGCAGGGGTCAGGTGACAGATACGCAGTATTTT.

This chain uses TRBV24-1 with TRBJ2-2, with 7 bases that match TRBD2. Germline loops: CDR1 KGHDR, CDR2 SFDVKD. This CDR3 is built from 14 residues. V shed 8 bases and J 5 bases; nucleotides not matched to a gene: 7. CDR3 sequence reads: CATTGGESTGELFF. CDR3 nucleotides: TGTGCCACCACGGGGGGAGAATCGACCGGGGAGCTGTTTTTT.

V gene TRBV6-5 combines with J gene TRBJ2-5, with 7 bases that match TRBD2. V shed 8 bases, J shed 5 bases, and the junction held 8 bases outside the gene matches. CDR1 MNHEY and CDR2 SVGAGI come from the germline V gene. This CDR3 spans 13 amino acids. CDR3 sequence: CASAGGIRETQYF. CDR3 nucleotides: TGTGCCAGCGCCGGGGGGATCAGGGAGACCCAGTACTTC.

This clone was picked up one time. The rearrangement uses TRBV7-2 and TRBJ1-3; 9 nucleotides align to TRBD1. The germline V gene encodes CDR1 SGHTA and CDR2 FQGNSA. This CDR3 has 15 residues. The ends lost 5 bases at V and 3 bases at J; junction bases unmatched: 5. Here the CDR3 reads CASSGDRGYGNTIYF. Written as DNA, the CDR3 is TGTGCCAGCAGCGGCGACAGGGGGTATGGAAACACCATATATTTT.

The chain couples TRBV2 to TRBJ2-4, with 7 bases identical to TRBD2. Losses at the gene ends were 5 bases for V and 5 bases for J; bases not matched to a gene: 0. The length of the CDR3 is 12 residues. Per the germline V gene, CDR1 is SNHLY and CDR2 is FYNNEI. Here the CDR3 reads CASSTSENIQYF. The CDR3 DNA reads TGTGCCAGCAGTACTAGCGAAAACATTCAGTACTTC.

CDR3 sequence (DNA): TGCGCCAGCAGCCAACCCCCCAGCGCTGAAGCTTTCTTT. It is translated as CASSQPPSAEAFF. V is TRBV4-1 and J is TRBJ1-1; D is ambiguous. V lost 2 bases to trimming and J lost 6 bases, with 10 bases between them. Germline CDR1 reads MGHRA; CDR2 reads YSYEKL. This CDR3 contains 13 residues.

CDR3: CASSQDLRQPQHF. The CDR3 nucleotides are TGTGCCAGCAGCCAAGACCTGCGGCAGCCCCAGCATTTT. V and J are TRBV14 and TRBJ1-5; D call uncertain. V lost 0 bases, J lost 7 bases, and 7 bases lay in between. The CDR3 length is 13 residues. In germline, CDR1 is SGHDN, CDR2 FVKESK.

This rearrangement joins TRBV7-9 to TRBJ1-1; the match to TRBD1 covers 7 bases. The length of the CDR3 is 14 residues. With V trimmed by 4 bases and J by 1 base, 3 bases remained unmatched. Germline V CDR1 and CDR2: SEHNR, FQNEAQ (reference sequence). The DNA for the CDR3 is TGTGCCAGCAGCTCCAGGACAGGGAACACTGAAGCTTTCTTT. This encodes CASSSRTGNTEAFF.

The chain recombines TRBV5-6 with TRBJ2-2; 8 bases agree with TRBD2. Germline V lookup: CDR1 SGHDT, CDR2 YYEEEE. This CDR3 is 15 amino acids long. The V and J ends lost 4 bases and 2 bases, in that order; junction bases with no gene match: 4. CDR3 DNA sequence: TGTGCCAGCAGCCCCGGGGGGGGCAACACCGGGGAGCTGTTTTTT. Its protein product is CASSPGGGNTGELFF.

The chain links TRBV9 to TRBJ2-7; a possible D gene is TRBD2 (5 bases). V dropped 4 bases and J dropped 4 bases, with 15 bases sitting between them. The CDR3 spans 14 residues. Germline V gene sequence: CDR1 SGDLS, CDR2 YYNGEE. CDR3 residues: CASSPSGELYEQYF. The CDR3 region has the DNA TGTGCCAGCAGCCCGAGCGGAGAACTGTACGAGCAGTACTTC.

V usage is TRBV18 and J usage is TRBJ2-1, with D unclear. This CDR3 spans 13 amino acids. V lost 4 bases, J lost 5 bases, and 9 bases lay in between. In germline, CDR1 is KGHSH, CDR2 LQKENI. The CDR3 sequence: CASSQTQNNEQFF. The CDR3 nucleotides are TGTGCCAGCTCACAGACACAAAACAATGAGCAGTTCTTC.

CDR3 DNA sequence: TGTGCCTGGAGTGTACTAGACAATGAAAAACTGTTTTTT. It is translated as CAWSVLDNEKLFF. J is TRBJ1-4 and V is TRBV30; no clear D gene. The CDR3 sequence is 13 residues long. The germline CDR1 and CDR2 sequences are GTSNPN and SVGIG (reference sequence). V gave up 0 bases and J gave up 5 bases, with 7 bases separating them. Looking up the rest from reference TRBV30 and TRBJ1-4 gives the full variable domain: SQTIHQWPATLVQPVGSPLSLECTVEGTSNPNLYWYRQAAGRGLQLLFYSVGIGQISSEVPQNLSASRPQDRQFILSSKKLLLSDSGFYLCAWSVLDNEKLFFGSGTQLSVL.

J is TRBJ1-1 and V is TRBV5-1; D is possibly TRBD1 (5 bases). V lost 4 bases and J 2 bases, leaving 12 bases between the germline ends. The germline V gene encodes CDR1 SGHRS and CDR2 YFSETQ. The CDR3 spans 14 residues. Here the CDR3 reads CASSEGTSNTEAFF. CDR3 bases: TGCGCCAGCAGCGAGGGGACTAGTAACACTGAAGCTTTCTTT.

This chain uses TRBV7-2 with TRBJ2-3; 10 positions match TRBD2. The CDR3 totals 16 residues. Looked up from germline, CDR1 is SGHTA and CDR2 is FQGNSA. V lost 3 bases to trimming and J lost 5 bases; unmatched junction nucleotides: 8. CDR3 DNA: TGTGCCAGCAGCTTGGGGCTAGCGGGGGTACTAGATACGCAGTATTTT. Its protein product is CASSLGLAGVLDTQYF. The whole variable domain, remainder taken from reference TRBV7-2 and TRBJ2-3, is GAGVSQSPSNKVTEKGKDVELRCDPISGHTALYWYRQSLGQGLEFLIYFQGNSAPDKSGLPSDRFSAERTGGSVSTLTIQRTQQEDSAVYLCASSLGLAGVLDTQYFGPGTRLTVL.